These T cell receptor beta chains were read from a single sample in a study of graft-versus-host responses after intestinal transplantation. Here immunoSEQ multiplex PCR was the method, and the copy in TCRdb shows in-frame clones only, minus some. The sample records 100,000 or so clones, approximately 90% being singletons. No antigen has been identified for these receptors. The material sequenced was unstimulated CD4+ T cells sorted from spleen or lymph node cells, taken before intestinal transplant. Receptors originate from a human donor who received an intestinal transplant. CDR3s include the opening cysteine and the closing phenylalanine or tryptophan. A D gene is named only where the DNA matches it firmly. For some rows the clone size is stated as once, few or many, or as a class when expanded; others skip it.

j_call v_call d_call cdr3_length clone_size cdr3_aa cdr3_nt
TRBJ2-3 TRBV9 . 18 few CASSTHPLLAFGPDTQYF TGTGCCAGCAGCACACACCCGCTCCTAGCGTTCGGTCCAGATACGCAGTATTTT
TRBJ2-1 TRBV5-4 . 12 . CASSFSDNEQFF TGTGCCAGCAGCTTCAGTGACAATGAGCAGTTCTTC
TRBJ2-1 TRBV7-9 TRBD2 17 . CASSLASGTSGISEQFF TGTGCCAGCAGCTTAGCTTCCGGGACTAGCGGGATTTCTGAGCAGTTCTTC
TRBJ2-1 TRBV7-3 . 13 . CASSWTPGYTQFF TGTGCCAGCAGCTGGACCCCGGGATATACGCAGTTCTTC
TRBJ2-7 TRBV18 TRBD1 14 . CASSPETGPYEQYF TGTGCCAGCTCACCAGAGACAGGGCCCTACGAGCAGTACTTC
TRBJ2-1 TRBV29-1 . 15 . CSVEGRADSYNEQFF TGCAGCGTTGAAGGTCGAGCCGACTCCTACAATGAGCAGTTCTTC
TRBJ2-3 TRBV9 TRBD2 18 . CASSEALGTSGRADTQYF TGTGCCAGCAGCGAGGCCCTCGGAACTAGCGGGAGGGCAGATACGCAGTATTTT
TRBJ2-2 TRBV6-1 . 12 . CASRLDTGELFF TGTGCCAGCAGACTTGACACCGGGGAGCTGTTTTTT
TRBJ1-4 TRBV6-1 TRBD1 15 . CASRVTGGKLEKLFF TGTGCCAGCAGGGTTACAGGGGGCAAGTTAGAAAAACTGTTTTTT
TRBJ2-1 TRBV2 . 17 . CASSDPSDSSSYNEQFF TGTGCCAGCAGTGACCCGTCAGATAGCAGCTCCTACAATGAGCAGTTCTTC
TRBJ2-2 TRBV7-9 TRBD2 16 . CASERGRGGNTGELFF TGTGCCAGCGAGAGGGGTCGCGGGGGGAACACCGGGGAGCTGTTTTTT
TRBJ2-1 TRBV27 . 11 . CASSFYNEQFF TGTGCCAGCAGTTTTTATAATGAGCAGTTCTTC
TRBJ2-3 TRBV6-1 . 15 . CASSEVGARRDTQYF TGTGCCAGCAGTGAGGTGGGGGCCCGGCGGGATACGCAGTATTTT
TRBJ2-2 TRBV7-9 . 13 . CASSLRETGELFF TGTGCCAGCAGCTTACGCGAAACCGGGGAGCTGTTTTTT
TRBJ1-1 TRBV19 . 15 . CASKGLRAGDTEAFF TGTGCCAGTAAGGGACTAAGGGCAGGGGACACTGAAGCTTTCTTT
TRBJ2-7 TRBV29-1 TRBD1 18 . CSVTVFSGPGQGAQEQYF TGCAGCGTGACAGTCTTTAGCGGACCGGGACAGGGGGCCCAGGAGCAGTACTTC
TRBJ2-7 TRBV7-8 . 15 . CASSLVPSDAYEQYF TGTGCCAGCAGCTTAGTTCCGTCAGATGCCTACGAGCAGTACTTC
TRBJ1-5 TRBV5-5 . 19 . CASSFESDRQIWRNQPQHF TGTGCCAGCAGCTTTGAATCCGACAGGCAGATTTGGCGCAATCAGCCCCAGCATTTT
TRBJ1-5 TRBV7-9 TRBD1 16 . CASSLGTGKGNQPQHF TGTGCCAGCAGCTTAGGGACAGGGAAAGGCAATCAGCCCCAGCATTTT
TRBJ1-1 TRBV5-1 . 16 once CASSLGQGFADTEAFF TGCGCCAGCAGCTTGGGCCAGGGGTTCGCGGACACTGAAGCTTTCTTT
TRBJ2-1 TRBV7-6 TRBD1 13 . CASSSRDRGEQFF TGTGCCAGCAGCTCCCGGGACAGGGGTGAGCAGTTCTTC
TRBJ2-7 TRBV5-1 TRBD2 17 . CASSLGAGDIGLDEQYF TGCGCCAGCAGCTTGGGAGCGGGAGATATCGGGCTAGACGAGCAGTACTTC
TRBJ2-7 TRBV2 TRBD2 14 few CASSGTSGYYEQYF TGTGCCAGCTCCGGGACTAGCGGCTACTACGAGCAGTACTTC
TRBJ2-5 TRBV15 TRBD2 14 . CATHRGGSGETQYF TGTGCCACCCACCGGGGCGGGAGCGGTGAGACCCAGTACTTC
TRBJ1-1 TRBV2 TRBD1 14 . CASRSTGKDTEAFF TGTGCCAGCAGATCGACAGGGAAGGACACTGAAGCTTTCTTT
TRBJ2-1 TRBV5-1 TRBD1 14 once CASSLILQGNEQFF TGCGCCAGCAGCTTGATTTTACAGGGGAATGAGCAGTTCTTC
TRBJ1-2 TRBV18 . 14 . CASSPYQGTGGYTF TGTGCCAGCTCACCATATCAGGGTACGGGCGGCTACACCTTC
TRBJ1-2 TRBV14 TRBD1 14 . CASSFRQGIEGYTF TGTGCCAGCAGCTTCCGACAGGGGATCGAGGGCTACACCTTC
TRBJ2-1 TRBV7-2 . 13 once CASSLVLAHEQFF TGTGCCAGCAGCTTAGTTTTAGCCCATGAGCAGTTCTTC
TRBJ2-7 TRBV6-1 . 14 . CASHSRTPPYEQYF TGTGCCAGCCATTCACGGACACCCCCCTACGAGCAGTACTTC
TRBJ2-7 TRBV5-1 . 15 . CASSLAGESQYEQYF TGCGCCAGCAGCTTGGCGGGGGAGTCTCAGTACGAGCAGTACTTC
TRBJ2-7 TRBV18 TRBD1 14 few CASSPSGGPYEQYF TGTGCCAGCTCACCATCAGGGGGCCCCTACGAGCAGTACTTC
TRBJ2-2 TRBV10-3 TRBD1 17 . CAISGPFGQGSPGELFF TGTGCCATCAGTGGCCCTTTTGGACAGGGGTCCCCCGGGGAGCTGTTTTTT
TRBJ2-5 TRBV4-2 TRBD1 16 . CASSQEPGQGGETQYF TGTGCCAGCAGCCAAGAGCCGGGACAGGGGGGCGAGACCCAGTACTTC
TRBJ1-6 TRBV18 TRBD1 18 . CASSPLPSPGQENSPLHF TGTGCCAGCTCACCACTTCCTTCTCCGGGACAGGAAAATTCACCCCTCCACTTT
TRBJ2-5 TRBV5-4 TRBD2 16 . CASSWTSGGYQETQYF TGTGCCAGCAGCTGGACTAGCGGGGGTTACCAAGAGACCCAGTACTTC